This TCR beta chain was recorded in a study of vaccination and CD4 T cells after COVID-19 (dated by TCRdb to 2021 to 2024). Study-wide context: Convalescent patients had a positive SARS-CoV-2 result on nasal swab PCR, and of these patients, under ten had mild disease and one had severe disease. In the convalescent cohort there were six males and four females, among whom were two Hispanic individuals, seven Caucasians, two Asians and one multiracial person. Participants received two doses of either the Pfizer-BioNTech BNT162b2 vaccine (n=8) or the Moderna mRNA-1273 vaccine (n=2). Post-COVID blood samples were collected from convalescent patients a median of approximately 100 days after diagnosis, with a range of about 35 to 161 days. The time from the second vaccine dose to post-vaccine blood sampling had a median of roughly 70 days and ranged from about 14 to 241 days. The cultures were stimulated with overlapping spike peptide pools from SARS-CoV-2 and from the common cold coronaviruses HCoV-NL63, HCoV-OC43 and HCoV-229E. As controls, cultures received a CEFX viral epitope pool (the positive control), an HIV-1 Nef peptide pool (the negative control), or no peptide at all. In under 13 COVID-19 convalescent patients and several infection-naive healthy vaccine recipients, researchers compared the spike-specific CD4+ TCR repertoire from before mRNA vaccination with the repertoire from after. Findings and caveats that apply to the study as a whole: In convalescent patients, nearly all vaccine-specific clones (304 of 307) were found to be mono-reactive for SARS-CoV-2 spike rather than cross-reactive with common cold coronaviruses. An increase in the median number of SARS-CoV-2-reactive clonotypes from approximately 21 after infection to roughly 36 after vaccination was observed, but the change was not found to be significant. The number of convalescent patients in the study was relatively small, and the study did not examine early timepoints following natural infection. Among the post-vaccine SARS-CoV-2-reactive clones in convalescent patients, a median around 90% showed up only after vaccination, which suggests vaccine-specific priming.

The library was generated by PCR. DNA from cultured CD4+ T cells underwent TCR sequencing with the Oncomine TCR Beta short-read assay at the Johns Hopkins FTIC core. Genomic DNA was extracted from the cultured CD4+ T cells with the QIAamp micro DNA kit. Oncomine TCR Beta libraries from cultured CD4+ T cells were pooled using unique dual indexes and sequenced on an Illumina iSeq 100. The authors' pipeline ran thus. Non-productive sequences were removed, and CDR3s that did not start with C, did not end with F or W, or were shorter than 7 amino acids were discarded. Antigen-specific clonotypes were identified using the MANAFEST web application through comparison of peptide-stimulated wells with reference and other culture wells. To be called positive, a clone needed an FDR below 0.05, an odds ratio above 5, and a productive frequency above 0.1% in at least two of three replicate wells. A clonotype counted as cross-reactive if it showed significant expansion both in the SARS-CoV-2 spike wells and in at least one common cold coronavirus spike condition. Levenshtein distances (stringdist) and unrooted phylogenetic trees (ape) in R version 3.6.1 were used to assess CDR3 homology. The public reads were quality trimmed at Q25 with fastp and then assembled into clones with MiXCR by TCRdb, keeping productive beta chains. Rows with one shared CDR3 protein collapse into an entry with the most common genes and DNA. Clone size and V and J calls follow TCRdb, not the original study. This sample lists some 9,500 distinct CDR3 sequences; 51% were detected once. Roughly 20% of the sample belongs to the ten largest clones.

In light of the paper, this sample's treatment or condition label describes: approximately nine-day PBMC culture with coronavirus spike peptide pools or control peptides (ViraFEST assay). The study used the ViraFEST assay, which expanded antigen-specific T cells with peptide pools and then identified expanded clonotypes by TCR sequencing. The positive SARS-CoV-2 PCR tests of the convalescent patients were dated from March to December 2020, before the Alpha, Beta and Delta variants emerged in the United States. More than 1.5 million PBMCs per well were cultured in IMDM with roughly 5.5% human AB serum and 9 to 10 IU/ml IL-2, plus 10 ug/ml peptide pools. On days 3 and 7, half of the culture medium was replaced with fresh IL-2-containing medium. After around 11 days of culture, CD4+ T cells were isolated by negative selection using the EasySep CD4+ T cell isolation kit. Ficoll-Paque Plus gradient centrifugation was used to isolate PBMCs from whole blood, and the isolated PBMCs were then either used fresh or cryopreserved at -140C. In general, triplicate wells were set up for every culture condition.

A word on this clonotype: Its cognate antigen has yet to be identified. No base-level quality is on record; no much larger clone is a single base apart.

V loses 5 bases at its end and J loses 5 bases; junction bases beyond the gene matches: 10. Including the terminal cysteine and phenylalanine, the CDR3 comprises 17 residues. Kept here is only the CDR3 DNA, which spans 51 bases and is read in frame from base 1. CDR1 SEHNR and CDR2 FQNEAQ were looked up in the germline V gene (reference sequence). Source material: CD4+ T cells from blood, cultured in vitro. The rearranged chain carries TRBV7-9 and TRBJ2-5, with TRBD2 matching 14 junction bases. This clonotype was sampled from a human donor who had recovered from COVID-19. The nucleotide sequence reads as follows: TGTGCCAGCAGCCGCCGACTAGCGGGAGGGCGAGAGGAGACCCAGTACTTC. Translation gives CASSRRLAGGREETQYF.